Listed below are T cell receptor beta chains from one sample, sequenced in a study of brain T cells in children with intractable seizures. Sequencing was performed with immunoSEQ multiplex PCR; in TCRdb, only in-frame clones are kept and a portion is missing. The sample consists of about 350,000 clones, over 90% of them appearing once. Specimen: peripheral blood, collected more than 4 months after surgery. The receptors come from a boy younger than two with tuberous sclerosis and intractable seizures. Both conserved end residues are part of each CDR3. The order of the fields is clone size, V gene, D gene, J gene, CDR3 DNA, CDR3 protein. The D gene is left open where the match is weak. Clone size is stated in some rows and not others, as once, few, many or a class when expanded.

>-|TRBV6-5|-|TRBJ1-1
TGTGCCAGCACCATGGGGTTCAACACTGAAGCTTTCTTT
CASTMGFNTEAFF
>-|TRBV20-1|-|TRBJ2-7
TGCAGTGCTAGTATATCACAGTCAACCTACGAGCAGTACTTC
CSASISQSTYEQYF
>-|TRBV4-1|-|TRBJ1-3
TGCGCCAGCAGCCAAGAACGGACAGTTCCTTCTGGAAACACCATATATTTT
CASSQERTVPSGNTIYF
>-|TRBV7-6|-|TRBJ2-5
TGTGCCAGCAGCTCAGGGAGCAGGGGGACCCAGTACTTC
CASSSGSRGTQYF
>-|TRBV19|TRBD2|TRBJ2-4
TGTGCCAGTAGTAAACCGGGACTAGCGGGAGGGGGGGACATTCAGTACTTC
CASSKPGLAGGGDIQYF
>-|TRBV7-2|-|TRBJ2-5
TGTGCCAGCAGCTCTGGGACGGAGAAGACCCAGTACTTC
CASSSGTEKTQYF
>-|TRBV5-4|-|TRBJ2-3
TGTGCCAGCGGGACTTCCTACACAGATACGCAGTATTTT
CASGTSYTDTQYF
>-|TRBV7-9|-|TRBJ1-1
TGTGCCAGCAGCTTAGAAAGGGGGAGCACTGAAGCTTTCTTT
CASSLERGSTEAFF
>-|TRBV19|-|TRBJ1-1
TGTGCCAGTACCCCGTGGGAAGGAAGTAGGAACACTGAAGCTTTCTTT
CASTPWEGSRNTEAFF
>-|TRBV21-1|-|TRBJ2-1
TGTGCCAGCAGCTACCAAGGGGGACAGGGGGGCAATGAGCAGTTCTTC
CASSYQGGQGGNEQFF
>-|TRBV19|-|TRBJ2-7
TGTGCCAGTAGTTTTTTTCCGGAGGGCGAGCAGTACTTC
CASSFFPEGEQYF
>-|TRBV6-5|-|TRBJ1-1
TGTGCCAGCAAGGGAGACTCCGGATACACTGAAGCTTTCTTT
CASKGDSGYTEAFF
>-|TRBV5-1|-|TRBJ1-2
TGCGCCAGCAGCTTGAGCGGTTATGGCTACACCTTC
CASSLSGYGYTF
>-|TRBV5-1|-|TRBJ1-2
TGCGCCAGCAGCTTGGCGACAGCGGGAAACTATGGCTACACCTTC
CASSLATAGNYGYTF
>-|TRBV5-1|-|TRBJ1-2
TGCGCCAGCAGACTTGACACGTCCTATGGCTACACCTTC
CASRLDTSYGYTF
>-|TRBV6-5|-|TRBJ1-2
TGTGCCAGCAGTTCAGCCAGGACAGAAGGCTACACCTTC
CASSSARTEGYTF
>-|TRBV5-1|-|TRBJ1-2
TGCGCCAGCAGCGGGAAGACACCGACTGGGTATGGCTACACCTTC
CASSGKTPTGYGYTF
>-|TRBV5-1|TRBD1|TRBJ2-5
TGCGCCAGCAGTAGGGACAGACGGGAGACCCAGTACTTC
CASSRDRRETQYF
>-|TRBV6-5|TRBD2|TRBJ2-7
TGTGCCAGCAGTTACTCACCTAGCGGCTACGAGCAGTACTTC
CASSYSPSGYEQYF
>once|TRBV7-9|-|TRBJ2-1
TGTGCCAGCAGCTTAGGGGTAGCCAATGAGCAGTTCTTC
CASSLGVANEQFF
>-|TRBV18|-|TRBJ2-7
TGTGCCAGCTCACCAGGGGGGGCAGGTAACGAGCAGTACTTC
CASSPGGAGNEQYF
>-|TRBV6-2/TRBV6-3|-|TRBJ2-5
TGTGCCAGCAGTTACAGCTGGGAGACCCAGTACTTC
CASSYSWETQYF
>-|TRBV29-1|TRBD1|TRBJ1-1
TGCAGCGTTGAGCCAGGGGGTATGAACACTGAAGCTTTCTTT
CSVEPGGMNTEAFF
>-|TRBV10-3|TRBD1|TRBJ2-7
TGTGCCATCACCCCGGGACAGGGAAAGTACTACGAGCAGTACTTC
CAITPGQGKYYEQYF
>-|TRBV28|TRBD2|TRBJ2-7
TGTGCCAGCAGTCGCCGACCGGGACTAGCTTACGAGCAGTACTTC
CASSRRPGLAYEQYF
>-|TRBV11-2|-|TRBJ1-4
TGTGCCAGCAGCATTAGGGCCGCAACTAATGAAAAACTGTTTTTT
CASSIRAATNEKLFF